This TCR beta chain comes out of a study of blood T cells in healthy people across ages. Germline values: CDR1 DFQATT, CDR2 SNEGSKA (reference sequence). This CDR3 spans 17 amino acids. V was clipped by 3 bases and J by 4 bases; unmatched bases: 10. Study-wide points: Observed TCR beta diversity per million T cells went down as age went up. This fall followed a roughly linear course with age. Naive T cell percentage and TCR beta diversity correlated strongly. Donor CMV infection status was unknown, possibly confounding age-related changes in expanded clonotypes.

Together with a sample-barcoded 5' primer, a J-beta primer mix was included in a second PCR lasting roughly 6 to 12 cycles. MiXCR, applied by TCRdb to the 5' RACE reads, yields one record per CDR3 protein. Of 550,000 to 700,000 distinct CDR3 sequences in the sample, approximately 25% were seen once. Concerning this clonotype: Its antigen is currently unknown.

A minimum of 5.5 micrograms of total RNA was extracted per sample. Sequenced: blood. The chain uses TRBV20-1 and TRBJ2-1, with 12 bases that match TRBD2. The receptor's source is a woman between 70 and 85 years old in good health. CDR3 amino acids: CSASPLAGGHKYNEQFF. The CDR3 DNA reads TGCAGTGCTAGCCCCCTAGCGGGGGGGCATAAGTACAATGAGCAGTTCTTC.